Reported below is one T cell receptor beta chain. The sample comes from a study of blood T cell repertoires in COVID-19. Study summary: The study drew acute and convalescent COVID-19 samples from the United States, Italy and Spain.

Per germline, CDR1 SGDLS and CDR2 YYNGEE. The CDR3 loop spans 14 amino acids. Trimming took 3 bases from V and 6 from J; bases not matched to a gene: 8. Using immunoSEQ multiplex PCR, the repertoire was profiled, and TCRdb retains in-frame clones only, with some absent. The top ten clones hold around 10% of a sample with 90,000 or so clones, approximately 88% of them seen once. Sequencing was carried out using peripheral blood. The rearrangement uses TRBV9 and TRBJ2-7; TRBD1 matches at 8 bases. This sequence was found in a man older than 75 with acute or convalescent COVID-19. CDR3 coding DNA: TGTGCCAGCAGCGAGACGACAGGGGTCGCCGAGCAGTACTTC. Amino acid sequence: CASSETTGVAEQYF.